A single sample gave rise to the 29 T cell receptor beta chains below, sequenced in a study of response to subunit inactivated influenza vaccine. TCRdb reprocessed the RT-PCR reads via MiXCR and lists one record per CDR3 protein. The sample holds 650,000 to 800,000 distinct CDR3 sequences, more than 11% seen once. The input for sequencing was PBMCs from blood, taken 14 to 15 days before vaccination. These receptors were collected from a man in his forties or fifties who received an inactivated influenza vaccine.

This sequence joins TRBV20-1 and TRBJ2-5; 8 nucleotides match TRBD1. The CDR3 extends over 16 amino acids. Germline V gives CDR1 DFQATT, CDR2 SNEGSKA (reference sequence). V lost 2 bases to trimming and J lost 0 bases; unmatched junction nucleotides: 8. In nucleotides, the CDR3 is TGCAGTGCTAGATTCCGGGACAGGCCCCACCAAGAGACCCAGTACTTC. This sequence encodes CSARFRDRPHQETQYF.

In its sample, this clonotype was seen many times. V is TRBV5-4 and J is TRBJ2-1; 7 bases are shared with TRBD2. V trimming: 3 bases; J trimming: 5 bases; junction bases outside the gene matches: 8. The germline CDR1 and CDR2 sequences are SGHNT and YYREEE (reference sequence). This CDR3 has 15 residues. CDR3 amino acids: CASSSLGLPDNEQFF. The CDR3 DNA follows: TGTGCCAGCAGCTCATTGGGACTACCCGACAATGAGCAGTTCTTC.

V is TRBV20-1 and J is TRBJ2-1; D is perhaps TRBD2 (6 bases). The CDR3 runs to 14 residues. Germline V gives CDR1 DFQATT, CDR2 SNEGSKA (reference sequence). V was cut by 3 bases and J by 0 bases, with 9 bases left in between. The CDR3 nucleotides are TGCAGTGCTAGGGGACTCAGCTCCTACAATGAGCAGTTCTTC. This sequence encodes CSARGLSSYNEQFF.

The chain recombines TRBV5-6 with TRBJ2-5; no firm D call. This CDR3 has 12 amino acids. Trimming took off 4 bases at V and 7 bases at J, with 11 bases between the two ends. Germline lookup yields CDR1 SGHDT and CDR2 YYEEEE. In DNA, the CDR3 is TGTGCCAGCAGCCCCGGCCTGGGGACCCAGTACTTC. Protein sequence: CASSPGLGTQYF.

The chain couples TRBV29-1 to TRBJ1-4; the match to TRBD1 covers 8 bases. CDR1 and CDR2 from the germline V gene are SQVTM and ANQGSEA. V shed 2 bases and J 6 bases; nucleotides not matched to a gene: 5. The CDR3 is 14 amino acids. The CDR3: CSVELGQVDEKLFF. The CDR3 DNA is TGCAGCGTTGAATTGGGACAGGTGGATGAAAAACTGTTTTTT.

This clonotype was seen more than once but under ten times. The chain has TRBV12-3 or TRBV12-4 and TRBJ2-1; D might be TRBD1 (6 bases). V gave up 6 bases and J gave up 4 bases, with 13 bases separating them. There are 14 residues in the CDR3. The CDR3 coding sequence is TGTGCCAGCAGCGTAGGGGGATTATACAATGAGCAGTTCTTC. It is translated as CASSVGGLYNEQFF.

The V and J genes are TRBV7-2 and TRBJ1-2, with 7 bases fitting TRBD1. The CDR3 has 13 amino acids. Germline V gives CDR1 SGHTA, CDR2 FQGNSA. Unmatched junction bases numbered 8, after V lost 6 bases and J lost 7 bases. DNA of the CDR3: TGTGCCAGCAGGTTGGAGGGGGCAGGTGGCTACACCTTC. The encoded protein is CASRLEGAGGYTF.

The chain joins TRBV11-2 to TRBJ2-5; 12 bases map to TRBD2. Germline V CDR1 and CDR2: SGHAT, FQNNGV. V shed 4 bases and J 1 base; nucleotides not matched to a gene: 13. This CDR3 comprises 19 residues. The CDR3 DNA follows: TGTGCCAGCAGCTCTAGAGGGGCCGCTAGCGGGGGGGCCCAAGAGACCCAGTACTTC. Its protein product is CASSSRGAASGGAQETQYF.

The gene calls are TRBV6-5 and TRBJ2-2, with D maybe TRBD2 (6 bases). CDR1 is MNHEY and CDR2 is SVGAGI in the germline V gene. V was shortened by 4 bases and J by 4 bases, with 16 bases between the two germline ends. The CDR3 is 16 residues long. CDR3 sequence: CASSWGVAAGTGELFF. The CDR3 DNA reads TGTGCCAGCAGTTGGGGGGTCGCAGCGGGCACCGGGGAGCTGTTTTTT.

For the CDR3, the DNA is TGTGCCAGCAGACGTCGACAGGGATCCGAGCAGTACTTC. It specifies CASRRRQGSEQYF. J is TRBJ2-7 and V is TRBV7-8, with TRBD1 identical over 7 bases. CDR1 is SGHVS, CDR2 FQNEAQ, per germline. The CDR3 contains 13 residues. V shed 6 bases, J shed 6 bases, and the junction held 8 bases outside the gene matches.

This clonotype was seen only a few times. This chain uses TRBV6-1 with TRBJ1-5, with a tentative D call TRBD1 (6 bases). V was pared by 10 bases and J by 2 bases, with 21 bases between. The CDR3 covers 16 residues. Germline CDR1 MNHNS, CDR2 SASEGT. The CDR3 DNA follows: TGTGCCACCCACCCCGGGGGGGGCGCGGGCAATCAGCCCCAGCATTTT. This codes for CATHPGGGAGNQPQHF.

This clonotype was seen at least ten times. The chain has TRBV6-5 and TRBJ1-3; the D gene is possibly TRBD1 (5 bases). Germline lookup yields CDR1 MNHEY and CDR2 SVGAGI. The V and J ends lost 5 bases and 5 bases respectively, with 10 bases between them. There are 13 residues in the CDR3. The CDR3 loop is CASSTTGRNTIYF. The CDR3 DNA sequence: TGTGCCAGCAGTACTACAGGACGAAACACCATATATTTT.

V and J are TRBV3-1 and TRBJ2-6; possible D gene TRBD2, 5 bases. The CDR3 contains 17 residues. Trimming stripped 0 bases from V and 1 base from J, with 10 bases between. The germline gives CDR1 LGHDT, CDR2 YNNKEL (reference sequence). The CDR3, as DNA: TGTGCCAGCAGCCAAGATGAGGGTCCTTCTGGGGCCAACGTCCTGACTTTC. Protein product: CASSQDEGPSGANVLTF.

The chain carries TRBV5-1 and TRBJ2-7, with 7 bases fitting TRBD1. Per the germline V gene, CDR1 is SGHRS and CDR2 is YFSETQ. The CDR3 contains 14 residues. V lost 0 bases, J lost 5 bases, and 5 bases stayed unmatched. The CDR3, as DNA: TGCGCCAGCAGCTTGGGGGACAGTGGCAACGAGCAGTACTTC. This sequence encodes CASSLGDSGNEQYF.

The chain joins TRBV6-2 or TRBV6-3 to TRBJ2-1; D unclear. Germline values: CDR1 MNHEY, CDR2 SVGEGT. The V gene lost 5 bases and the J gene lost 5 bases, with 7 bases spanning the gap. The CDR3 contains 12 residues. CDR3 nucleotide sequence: TGTGCCAGCAGTAGCCGTAACAATGAGCAGTTCTTC. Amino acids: CASSSRNNEQFF.

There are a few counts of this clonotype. CDR3 protein: CSARDLRRGRDQPQHF. CDR3 in DNA: TGCAGTGCTAGAGATCTGCGTAGGGGCCGAGATCAGCCCCAGCATTTT. The chain uses TRBV20-1 and TRBJ1-5, with a weak D call TRBD1 (5 bases). This CDR3 spans 16 amino acids. Germline CDR1 is DFQATT and CDR2 is SNEGSKA (reference sequence). Trimming removed 0 bases from V and 5 bases from J, with 17 bases in between.

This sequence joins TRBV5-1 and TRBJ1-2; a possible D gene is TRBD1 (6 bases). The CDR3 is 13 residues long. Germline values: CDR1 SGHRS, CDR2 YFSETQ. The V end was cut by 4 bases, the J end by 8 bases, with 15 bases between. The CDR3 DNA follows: TGCGCCAGCAGCCCTCCGTGGGGGCCCGGCTACACCTTC. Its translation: CASSPPWGPGYTF.

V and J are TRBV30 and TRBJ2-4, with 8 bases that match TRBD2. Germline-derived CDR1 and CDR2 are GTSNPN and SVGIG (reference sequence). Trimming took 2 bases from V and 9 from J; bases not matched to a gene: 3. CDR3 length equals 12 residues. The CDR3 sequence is CAWSSGGGIQYF. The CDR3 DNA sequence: TGTGCCTGGAGTTCGGGAGGGGGCATTCAGTACTTC.

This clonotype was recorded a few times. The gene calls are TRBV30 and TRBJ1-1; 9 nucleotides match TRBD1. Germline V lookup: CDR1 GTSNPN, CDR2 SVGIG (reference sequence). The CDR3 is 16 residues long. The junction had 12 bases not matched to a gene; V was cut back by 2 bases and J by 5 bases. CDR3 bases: TGTGCCTGGAGTCCTCCCAACAGGGGGCGGTGGACTGAAGCTTTCTTT. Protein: CAWSPPNRGRWTEAFF.

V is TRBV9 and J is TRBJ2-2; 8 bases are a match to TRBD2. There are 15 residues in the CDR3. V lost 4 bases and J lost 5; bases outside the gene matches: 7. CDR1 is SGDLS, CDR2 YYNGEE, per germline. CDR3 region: CASSIAGTGTGELFF. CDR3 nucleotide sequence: TGTGCCAGCAGCATAGCGGGGACGGGGACCGGGGAGCTGTTTTTT.

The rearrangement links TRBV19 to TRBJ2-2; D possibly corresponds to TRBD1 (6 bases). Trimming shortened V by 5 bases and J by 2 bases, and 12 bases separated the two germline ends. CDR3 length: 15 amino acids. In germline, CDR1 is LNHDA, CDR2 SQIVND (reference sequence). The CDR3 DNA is TGTGCCAGTAGTTCTTGGGGACAAAACACCGGGGAGCTGTTTTTT. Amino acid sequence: CASSSWGQNTGELFF.

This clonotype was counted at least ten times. In DNA, the CDR3 is TGTGCCAGCAGCTACGGACCCGGAAATCTACTGAAAGAGACCCAGTACTTC. This gives the protein CASSYGPGNLLKETQYF. V and J are TRBV7-2 and TRBJ2-5; D gene unclear. V lost 4 bases to trimming and J lost 3 bases, with 21 bases between them. CDR1 and CDR2 (germline): SGHTA, FQGNSA. The CDR3 has 17 residues.

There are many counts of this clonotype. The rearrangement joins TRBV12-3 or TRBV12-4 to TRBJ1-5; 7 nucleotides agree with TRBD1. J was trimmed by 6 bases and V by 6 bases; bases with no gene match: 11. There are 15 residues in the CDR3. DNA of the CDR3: TGTGCCAGCAGAATACAGGGGCCCGGTAGTCAGCCCCAGCATTTT. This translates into CASRIQGPGSQPQHF.

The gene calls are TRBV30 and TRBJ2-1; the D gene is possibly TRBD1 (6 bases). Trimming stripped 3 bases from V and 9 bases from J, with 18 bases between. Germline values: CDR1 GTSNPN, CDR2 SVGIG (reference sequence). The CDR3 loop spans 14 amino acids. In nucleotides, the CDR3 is TGTGCCTGGAGGGGGCGATTCACAGGGATTGAGCAGTTCTTC. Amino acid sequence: CAWRGRFTGIEQFF.

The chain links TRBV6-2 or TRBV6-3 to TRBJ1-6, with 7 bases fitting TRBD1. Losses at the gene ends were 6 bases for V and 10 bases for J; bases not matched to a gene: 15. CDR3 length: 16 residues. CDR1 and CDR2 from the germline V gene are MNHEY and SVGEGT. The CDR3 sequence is CASSLTSGTEGSPLHF. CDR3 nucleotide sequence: TGTGCCAGCAGCCTTACCTCCGGGACAGAGGGATCACCCCTCCACTTT.

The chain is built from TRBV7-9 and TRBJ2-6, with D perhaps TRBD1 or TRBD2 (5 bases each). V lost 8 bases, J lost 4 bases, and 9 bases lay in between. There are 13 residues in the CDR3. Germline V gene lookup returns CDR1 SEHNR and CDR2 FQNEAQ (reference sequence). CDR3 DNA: TGTGCCAGCCTCGAGGGGGGGGCCAACGTCCTGACTTTC. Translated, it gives CASLEGGANVLTF.

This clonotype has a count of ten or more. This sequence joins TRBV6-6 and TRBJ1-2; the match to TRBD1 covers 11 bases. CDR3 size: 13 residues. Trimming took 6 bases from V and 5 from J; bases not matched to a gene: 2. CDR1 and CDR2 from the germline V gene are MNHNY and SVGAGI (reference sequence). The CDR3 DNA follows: TGTGCCAGCAGAGGACAGGGGGCTTATGGCTACACCTTC. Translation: CASRGQGAYGYTF.

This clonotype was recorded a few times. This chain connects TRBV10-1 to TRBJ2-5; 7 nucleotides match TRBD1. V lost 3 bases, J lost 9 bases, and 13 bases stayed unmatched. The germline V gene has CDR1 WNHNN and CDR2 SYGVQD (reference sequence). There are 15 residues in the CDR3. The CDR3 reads CASSEGRQGGLPQYF. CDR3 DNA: TGCGCCAGCAGTGAAGGTAGACAGGGCGGCCTTCCCCAGTACTTC.

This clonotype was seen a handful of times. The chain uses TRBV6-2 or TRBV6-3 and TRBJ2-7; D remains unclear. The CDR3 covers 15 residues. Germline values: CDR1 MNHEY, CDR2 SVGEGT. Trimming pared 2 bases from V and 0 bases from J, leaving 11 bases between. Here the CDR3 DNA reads TGTGCCAGCAGTTACCTGGCGGCCGGCTCCTACGAGCAGTACTTC. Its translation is CASSYLAAGSYEQYF.